A selection of T cell receptor beta chains follows, all from one sample in a study of regulatory T cells in long-lasting Graves disease. TCRdb reprocessed the multiplex PCR reads via MiXCR and lists one record per CDR3 protein. The table lists approximately 560,000 distinct CDR3 sequences, roughly a sixth of them singletons. This sample was shared with a second study, whose subject was T cells in Graves' hyperthyroidism and ophthalmopathy.

Sequenced here: peripheral blood mononuclear cells (PBMCs), sampled at new diagnosis, from a patient treated with antithyroid drugs. Receptors were obtained from a man aged 18 to 29 with Graves disease. The CDR3 runs from the conserved cysteine through the conserved F or W. The order of the fields is D gene, V gene, clone size, J gene, CDR3 DNA, CDR3 protein. D genes are given only for firm matches. The size of a clone is reported for some rows only, either as once, few or many, or as a class for expanded clones.

-	TRBV18	-	TRBJ1-4	TGTGCCAGCTCACCACCGACCAGGGTGGGAGAAAAACTGTTTTTT	CASSPPTRVGEKLFF
-	TRBV9	few	TRBJ1-1	TGTGCCAGCAGCCCATCCTCAGTTAGGGGGAACACTGAAGCTTTCTTT	CASSPSSVRGNTEAFF
TRBD1	TRBV5-1	-	TRBJ2-7	TGCGCCAGCAGCCCAAGGACAGGGAACTCCTACGAGCAGTACTTC	CASSPRTGNSYEQYF
TRBD2	TRBV5-1	many	TRBJ2-7	TGCGCCAGCAGCGGGGGACTAGCGGGAACCTACGAGCAGTACTTC	CASSGGLAGTYEQYF
-	TRBV18	many	TRBJ1-2	TGTGCCAGCTCACCAGGGGAACGGATAGCTAACTATGGCTACACCTTC	CASSPGERIANYGYTF
TRBD1	TRBV28	many	TRBJ2-7	TGTGCCAGCAGCTGGACAGGAATTTACGAGCAGTACTTC	CASSWTGIYEQYF
-	TRBV10-3	many	TRBJ2-3	TGTGCCATCAGTGACGGACAGTCCACAGATACGCAGTATTTT	CAISDGQSTDTQYF
TRBD1	TRBV9	once	TRBJ1-5	TGTGCCAGCAGCGCGGGACAGGGGGCGCGGAATCAGCCCCAGCATTTT	CASSAGQGARNQPQHF
-	TRBV6-5	few	TRBJ2-2	TGTGCCAGCAGTTACGGTTTCCTAACCGGGGAGCTGTTTTTT	CASSYGFLTGELFF
-	TRBV18	-	TRBJ2-3	TGTGCCAGCTCACCAGTTACAGATACGCAGTATTTT	CASSPVTDTQYF
-	TRBV6-1	few	TRBJ2-2	TGTGCCAGCAGCGCGTCCGCGAACACCGGGGAGCTGTTTTTT	CASSASANTGELFF
TRBD2	TRBV6-5	many	TRBJ2-2	TGTGCCAGCAGTTACTCGCCCGGGACTAGTAGGCCCGGGGAGCTGTTTTTT	CASSYSPGTSRPGELFF
-	TRBV7-8	few	TRBJ1-3	TGTGCCAGCAGCTTAGACAGGGAAGGAAACACCATATATTTT	CASSLDREGNTIYF
TRBD1	TRBV6-2/TRBV6-3	few	TRBJ2-7	TGTGCCAGCAGCCAAGCAGAGGGGGCCTCCTACGAGCAGTACTTC	CASSQAEGASYEQYF
TRBD1	TRBV12-3/TRBV12-4	many	TRBJ1-1	TGTGCCAGCAGTCCCCAGGGGGGGACCAACACTGAAGCTTTCTTT	CASSPQGGTNTEAFF
-	TRBV3-1	many	TRBJ1-1	TGTGCCAGCAGCCTCCAAGGTTCGAGGGAAGCTTTCTTT	CASSLQGSREAFF
TRBD2	TRBV20-1	many	TRBJ2-3	TGCAGTGCTAGATGTGAAGGACTAGCGGCCAACACAGATACGCAGTATTTT	CSARCEGLAANTDTQYF
-	TRBV4-1	-	TRBJ2-7	TGCGCCAGCAGCCGAAGCACGACGGGTACCTACGAGCAGTACTTC	CASSRSTTGTYEQYF
TRBD2	TRBV18	few	TRBJ2-3	TGTGCCAGCTCACCACCGCTTCGAGTAGCGGGAGGGCGGGATACGCAGTATTTT	CASSPPLRVAGGRDTQYF
TRBD1	TRBV6-1	-	TRBJ2-5	TGTGCCAGCAGATTCCCGGGACAGGGGAGAGAGACCCAGTACTTC	CASRFPGQGRETQYF
-	TRBV2	many	TRBJ2-7	TGTGCCAGCAGTGCGGGACCCTACGAGCAGTACTTC	CASSAGPYEQYF
TRBD1	TRBV29-1	many	TRBJ2-1	TGCAGCGTTTCGACAGGGGGCTACTACAATGAGCAGTTCTTC	CSVSTGGYYNEQFF
-	TRBV9	many	TRBJ2-3	TGTGCCAGCAGCGTACCGCCGCGCGGAGATACGCAGTATTTT	CASSVPPRGDTQYF
TRBD2	TRBV11-2	-	TRBJ2-1	TGTGCCAGCACCCGACTAGCGGAACTCTACAATGAGCAGTTCTTC	CASTRLAELYNEQFF
TRBD1	TRBV6-2/TRBV6-3	-	TRBJ1-1	TGTGCCAGCAGGCCGACAGGGGCGGACACTGAAGCTTTCTTT	CASRPTGADTEAFF
-	TRBV18	many	TRBJ1-1	TGTGCCAGCTCACCATTACCGAGCGCTGAAGCTTTCTTT	CASSPLPSAEAFF
TRBD2	TRBV7-9	-	TRBJ2-2	TGTGCCAGCAGCTCCCCCGTTAGCGGGAGGACCGGGGAGCTGTTTTTT	CASSSPVSGRTGELFF
TRBD2	TRBV20-1	many	TRBJ2-1	TGCAGTGCTAGAGGGCTAGCGGGAGGGCCCGGCTACAATGAGCAGTTCTTC	CSARGLAGGPGYNEQFF
-	TRBV27	-	TRBJ1-1	TGTGCCAACAGTCCGTCGGGGTTCAGGACTGAAGCTTTCTTT	CANSPSGFRTEAFF
-	TRBV28	few	TRBJ1-3	TGTGCCAGCAATTTCCCCACGGGCACTGGAAACACCATATATTTT	CASNFPTGTGNTIYF
-	TRBV9	-	TRBJ2-7	TGTGCCAGCAGCTTAGACGCCGGGTCAGGTTACGAGCAGTACTTC	CASSLDAGSGYEQYF
TRBD1	TRBV12-3/TRBV12-4	-	TRBJ1-2	TGTGCCAGCAGTGGACAGGGGCCCATTCTTAACTATGGCTACACCTTC	CASSGQGPILNYGYTF
TRBD1	TRBV9	-	TRBJ2-3	TGTGCCAGCCACCCAGGGACAGGGCTGGATACGCAGTATTTT	CASHPGTGLDTQYF
TRBD2	TRBV30	few	TRBJ2-2	TGTGCCTGGAGACCCCTGGGCGGGAGTCCCGGGGAGCTGTTTTTT	CAWRPLGGSPGELFF
TRBD2	TRBV29-1	many	TRBJ2-7	TGCAGCGTTGAGATCACTAGCGCAAGCTCCTACGAGCAGTACTTC	CSVEITSASSYEQYF
TRBD2	TRBV20-1	many	TRBJ2-5	TGCAGTGCTAGTACCCTAGCGGCAGAGACCCAGTACTTC	CSASTLAAETQYF
TRBD2	TRBV3-1	many	TRBJ2-2	TGTGCCAGCAGCATACAACGACTAGCGGGAACCGGGGAGCTGTTTTTT	CASSIQRLAGTGELFF
-	TRBV6-1	few	TRBJ1-4	TGTGCCAGCAGTGAAGGGGTTGGGGCTGGAGAAAAACTGTTTTTT	CASSEGVGAGEKLFF
TRBD2	TRBV12-3/TRBV12-4	many	TRBJ2-7	TGTGCCAGCACCATAGCGGGAGGGCCATGGGAGCAGTACTTC	CASTIAGGPWEQYF
-	TRBV20-1	-	TRBJ1-2	TGCAGTGCTAGAGATCTGTCTCAGGGTTGGACGGCCGGCTACACCTTC	CSARDLSQGWTAGYTF
-	TRBV7-3	few	TRBJ2-7	TGTGCCAGCAGCCAAGATCCGGCTAGCGTTTTATACGAGCAGTACTTC	CASSQDPASVLYEQYF
-	TRBV6-4	-	TRBJ1-5	TGTGCCAGCAGTGAGGACAGACGGCAGCCCCAGCATTTT	CASSEDRRQPQHF
TRBD1	TRBV5-1	few	TRBJ2-1	TGCGCCAGCAGCTCGTCGGACAGGGGGAATGAGCAGTTCTTC	CASSSSDRGNEQFF
TRBD2	TRBV4-1	-	TRBJ2-7	TGCGCCAGCAGCCACGGAGGGGTCGGGAGGGGGGACTACGAGCAGTACTTC	CASSHGGVGRGDYEQYF
-	TRBV29-1	-	TRBJ2-3	TGCGGCGGGGGCATTAGCACAGATACGCAGTATTTT	CGGGISTDTQYF
TRBD2	TRBV7-2	-	TRBJ2-1	TGTGCCAGCAGCTTAGTCCGCATCCTGCCCCTAGCGGGAGGGGCGGGGAGTAGGAATGAGCAGTTCTTC	CASSLVRILPLAGGAGSRNEQFF
TRBD1	TRBV5-1	-	TRBJ1-1	TGCGCCAGCAGCTTGGTAGGGACAGGAGGTGAAGCTTTCTTT	CASSLVGTGGEAFF
-	TRBV6-5	many	TRBJ2-7	TGTGCCAGCAGTTACGGCAGGGTCTACGAGCAGTACTTC	CASSYGRVYEQYF
TRBD2	TRBV15	many	TRBJ2-5	TGTGCCACCAGCAGAGGTGGGGGACTAGGATCAGAGACCCAGTACTTC	CATSRGGGLGSETQYF
TRBD1	TRBV11-2	-	TRBJ2-2	TGTGCCAGCAGCTCGACAGGGGGGTCGATGACCGGGGAGCTGTTTTTT	CASSSTGGSMTGELFF
-	TRBV5-1	-	TRBJ2-1	TGCGCCAGCAGCTTGGAGGCGGGACTGGGCTATGAGCAGTTCTTC	CASSLEAGLGYEQFF
-	TRBV3-1	few	TRBJ2-1	TGTGCCAGCAGCCAAGATCCCGGAACCTCCTACAATGAGCAGTTCTTC	CASSQDPGTSYNEQFF
TRBD1	TRBV20-1	few	TRBJ1-1	TGCAGTGCTAGGGGGACAGGGGTAAACACTGAAGCTTTCTTT	CSARGTGVNTEAFF
-	TRBV13	many	TRBJ2-7	TGTGCCAGCAGCTTGGAAGGGGAAACCTACGAGCAGTACTTC	CASSLEGETYEQYF
-	TRBV20-1	many	TRBJ2-5	TGCAGCCGGCTAAGCGGGACATCGGAGACCCAGTACTTC	CSRLSGTSETQYF